Sequencing of this T cell receptor (beta chain) was carried out in a study of blood T cell repertoires in COVID-19. V shed 4 bases and J 0 bases; nucleotides not matched to a gene: 3. The CDR3 has 14 residues. From germline, CDR1 is SGHRS and CDR2 YFSETQ. Here immunoSEQ multiplex PCR was the method, and the copy in TCRdb shows in-frame clones only, minus some. Found here are about 50,000 clones, more than 85% of them singletons; the top ten hold less than 10%. The specimen sequenced was peripheral blood. The clonotype originates from a woman of 80 years or more with acute or convalescent COVID-19. The gene calls are TRBV5-1 and TRBJ1-1, with 7 bases fitting TRBD1. CDR3 amino acids: CASSRDSMNTEAFF. CDR3 in DNA: TGCGCCAGCAGCAGGGACAGTATGAACACTGAAGCTTTCTTT.